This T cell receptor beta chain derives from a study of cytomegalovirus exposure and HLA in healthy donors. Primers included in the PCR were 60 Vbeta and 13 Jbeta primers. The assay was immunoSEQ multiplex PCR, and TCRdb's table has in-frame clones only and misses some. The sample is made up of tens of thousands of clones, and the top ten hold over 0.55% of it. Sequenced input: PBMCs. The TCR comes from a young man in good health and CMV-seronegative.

The CDR3 coding sequence is TGCGCCAGCAGCCGAGGGACAGACCCCGAGCAGTACTTC. Protein: CASSRGTDPEQYF. The chain couples TRBV5-1 to TRBJ2-7, with 7 bases fitting TRBD1. The CDR3 has 13 residues. CDR1 is SGHRS and CDR2 is YFSETQ in the germline V gene. The trim removed 4 bases at V and 6 bases at J, leaving 7 bases unmatched.